Listed below are T cell receptor beta chains from one sample, sequenced in a study of T-cell reconstitution after alpha-beta-depleted transplantation in children. TCRdb redid the calling of the PCR reads with MiXCR, one entry per CDR3 protein. The sample shows roughly 50,000 distinct CDR3 sequences, 40% to 45% of them seen only once. The sample consisted of PBMCs, mostly from graft donor cells, taken 360 days after TCRalphabeta/CD19-depleted stem cell transplant. These receptors all stem from a male patient aged 10 to 17 who had a stem cell transplant for acute lymphoblastic leukemia, so the T cells may come from the graft donor. The CDR3 runs from the conserved cysteine through the conserved F or W. The order of the fields is clone size, V gene, D gene, J gene, CDR3 DNA, CDR3 protein. D genes are given only for firm matches. Expanded clones are given a class, and other clones once, few, many or no size at all.

few,TRBV24-1,TRBD1,TRBJ2-3,TGTGCCACCAGTGACTCCGACAGGGGTAAATATACGCAGTATTTT,CATSDSDRGKYTQYF
few,TRBV7-3,-,TRBJ1-1,TGTGCCAGCAGCTTAACAGGGGTGAACACTGAAGCTTTCTTT,CASSLTGVNTEAFF
-,TRBV6-2/TRBV6-3,-,TRBJ2-3,TGTGCCAGCAGACCCCGGACAGAAGATACGCAGTATTTT,CASRPRTEDTQYF
-,TRBV29-1,-,TRBJ1-1,TGCAGCGTTCTTCGTCGGGGGACGAACACTGAAGCTTTCTTT,CSVLRRGTNTEAFF
many,TRBV7-2,TRBD2,TRBJ2-1,TGTGCCAGCAGCTCGGGGGGCAATGAGCAGTTCTTC,CASSSGGNEQFF
few,TRBV20-1,-,TRBJ1-2,TGCAGTGCTAGAGATCGGGAAAGCTATGGCTACACCTTC,CSARDRESYGYTF
-,TRBV12-3/TRBV12-4,TRBD1,TRBJ2-7,TGTGCCAGCAGTTTAGCCGGGACAGGGATAGTACGGGAGCAGTACTTC,CASSLAGTGIVREQYF
few,TRBV7-7,-,TRBJ2-7,TGTGCCAGCAGCTTAAGCACAGCCCACGAGCAGTACTTC,CASSLSTAHEQYF
-,TRBV15,-,TRBJ2-1,TGTGCCACCAGCAGAGGAGGGTACAATGAGCAGTTCTTC,CATSRGGYNEQFF
once,TRBV20-1,-,TRBJ2-1,TGCAGTGCTAGAGATCAGGGGGAGCAGTTCTTC,CSARDQGEQFF
-,TRBV12-3/TRBV12-4,-,TRBJ1-2,TGTGCCAGCAGCTACTCTCGGACGGCCTATGGCTACACCTTC,CASSYSRTAYGYTF
-,TRBV5-1,TRBD1,TRBJ1-2,TGCGCCAGCCAGGACCCGGGACAGGCTAACTATGGCTACACCTTC,CASQDPGQANYGYTF
-,TRBV28,-,TRBJ1-5,TGTGCCAGCAGTTTGGCGGAGGGAAGGCTTAATCAGCCCCAGCATTTT,CASSLAEGRLNQPQHF
few,TRBV4-1,TRBD2,TRBJ2-7,TGCGCCAGCAGCCAACGGGCGGGAGGGCCTTCGGAGCAGTACTTC,CASSQRAGGPSEQYF
-,TRBV12-3/TRBV12-4,-,TRBJ2-5,TGTGCCAGCAGTTCCTCACGACCGAAAGAGACCCAGTACTTC,CASSSSRPKETQYF
once,TRBV9,-,TRBJ1-4,TGTGCCAGCAGCTCGGGGGGGACACATGAAAAACTGTTTTTT,CASSSGGTHEKLFF